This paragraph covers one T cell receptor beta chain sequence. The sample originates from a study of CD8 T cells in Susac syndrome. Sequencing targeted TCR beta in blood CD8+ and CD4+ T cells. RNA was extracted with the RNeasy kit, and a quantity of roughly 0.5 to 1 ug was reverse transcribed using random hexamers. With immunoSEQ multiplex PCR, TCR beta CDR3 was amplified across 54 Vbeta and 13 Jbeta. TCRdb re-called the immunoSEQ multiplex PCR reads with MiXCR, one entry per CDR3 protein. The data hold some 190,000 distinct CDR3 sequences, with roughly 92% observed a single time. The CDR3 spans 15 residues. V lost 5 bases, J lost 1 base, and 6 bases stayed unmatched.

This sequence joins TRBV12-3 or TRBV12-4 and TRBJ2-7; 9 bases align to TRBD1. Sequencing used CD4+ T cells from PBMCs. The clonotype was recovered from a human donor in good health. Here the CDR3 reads CASSTNRGPSYEQYF. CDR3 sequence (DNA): TGTGCCAGCAGTACAAACAGGGGGCCATCCTACGAGCAGTACTTC.